This is a list of T cell receptor beta chains from one sample in a study of beta chain features in type 1 diabetes. Clones were sequenced by immunoSEQ multiplex PCR, and TCRdb holds only the in-frame ones, with some missing. The table has hundreds of thousands of clones, 30% seen once. The sample taken for sequencing was naive CD4+ T cells from blood. Every receptor here comes from a man younger than 30 in good health. Both conserved end residues are part of each CDR3. D genes are given only for firm matches.

v_call: TRBV2
j_call: TRBJ2-7
d_call: TRBD1
cdr3_aa: CASRDREVSEQYF

v_call: TRBV5-6
j_call: TRBJ2-5
d_call: TRBD2
cdr3_aa: CASSYAGGLQETQYF

v_call: TRBV7-9
j_call: TRBJ2-5
d_call: -
cdr3_aa: CASSPGWRAPRRETQYF

v_call: TRBV20-1
j_call: TRBJ1-1
d_call: -
cdr3_aa: CSAGLNTEAFF

v_call: TRBV9
j_call: TRBJ2-1
d_call: TRBD2
cdr3_aa: CASSVGGGKYNEQFF

v_call: TRBV29-1
j_call: TRBJ2-5
d_call: TRBD2
cdr3_aa: CSVVGLAGGRGGETQYF

v_call: TRBV29-1
j_call: TRBJ2-1
d_call: -
cdr3_aa: CSVAGSVGNEQFF

v_call: TRBV4-2
j_call: TRBJ2-7
d_call: -
cdr3_aa: CASSQDQEGPREQYF

v_call: TRBV4-3
j_call: TRBJ2-3
d_call: -
cdr3_aa: CASSQVTGTDTQYF

v_call: TRBV9
j_call: TRBJ2-4
d_call: -
cdr3_aa: CASSVGGTKNIQYF

v_call: TRBV7-9
j_call: TRBJ2-1
d_call: -
cdr3_aa: CASSPDLVAASRGFF

v_call: TRBV30
j_call: TRBJ1-1
d_call: -
cdr3_aa: CAWNKDWSQSYTEAFF

v_call: TRBV7-2
j_call: TRBJ2-3
d_call: -
cdr3_aa: CASTLLAWTVTDTQYF

v_call: TRBV6-5
j_call: TRBJ2-1
d_call: -
cdr3_aa: CASRSYPHLHNEQFF

v_call: TRBV5-1
j_call: TRBJ2-1
d_call: -
cdr3_aa: CASSLEQVDYNEQFF

v_call: TRBV29-1
j_call: TRBJ2-3
d_call: -
cdr3_aa: CSVEGGTGGDTQYF

v_call: TRBV2
j_call: TRBJ2-3
d_call: TRBD2
cdr3_aa: CASPSGRSTDTQYF

v_call: TRBV9
j_call: TRBJ1-2
d_call: -
cdr3_aa: CASSRGLNYGYTF

v_call: TRBV30
j_call: TRBJ2-4
d_call: TRBD1
cdr3_aa: CAWTGRGTENIQYF

v_call: TRBV21-1
j_call: TRBJ2-7
d_call: -
cdr3_aa: CASSKGKWVGEQYF

v_call: TRBV5-4
j_call: TRBJ2-1
d_call: -
cdr3_aa: CASDETALGGEQFF

v_call: TRBV28
j_call: TRBJ2-5
d_call: TRBD2
cdr3_aa: CASSLRGAVAGGPLTQYF

v_call: TRBV7-9
j_call: TRBJ2-3
d_call: -
cdr3_aa: CASSLASNTDTQYF

v_call: TRBV30
j_call: TRBJ2-1
d_call: TRBD1
cdr3_aa: CAWSFGWGQGYNEQFF

v_call: TRBV7-2
j_call: TRBJ2-5
d_call: TRBD1
cdr3_aa: CASSLGQGQETQYF

v_call: TRBV30
j_call: TRBJ2-5
d_call: -
cdr3_aa: CAWRKGVSRETQYF

v_call: TRBV30
j_call: TRBJ2-2
d_call: -
cdr3_aa: CAWSGPYYHTGELFF

v_call: TRBV6-5
j_call: TRBJ2-5
d_call: -
cdr3_aa: CASSYSVEEETQYF

v_call: TRBV21-1
j_call: TRBJ2-3
d_call: -
cdr3_aa: CASTHHLQESTDTQYF

v_call: TRBV9
j_call: TRBJ2-2
d_call: TRBD2
cdr3_aa: CASSVGPPGLGTGELFF

v_call: TRBV30
j_call: TRBJ1-3
d_call: -
cdr3_aa: CAWSVRGGNTIYF

v_call: TRBV29-1
j_call: TRBJ2-6
d_call: -
cdr3_aa: CSVAERGANVLTF

v_call: TRBV7-6
j_call: TRBJ2-3
d_call: -
cdr3_aa: CASNGVTDTQYF

v_call: TRBV7-9
j_call: TRBJ2-7
d_call: -
cdr3_aa: CASSLGLASTYEQYF

v_call: TRBV7-8
j_call: TRBJ1-2
d_call: TRBD1
cdr3_aa: CASSPDRANYGYTF

v_call: TRBV25-1
j_call: TRBJ2-4
d_call: -
cdr3_aa: CASSDARTASWNIQYF

v_call: TRBV4-2
j_call: TRBJ2-3
d_call: -
cdr3_aa: CASGSGDTDTQYF

v_call: TRBV7-2
j_call: TRBJ1-2
d_call: -
cdr3_aa: CASSTSQGVYNGYTF

v_call: TRBV30
j_call: TRBJ1-3
d_call: -
cdr3_aa: CAWSNRYYREPYSYSGNTIYF

v_call: TRBV10-3
j_call: TRBJ2-5
d_call: -
cdr3_aa: CAISEFMTVQETQYF

v_call: TRBV7-3
j_call: TRBJ1-2
d_call: TRBD1
cdr3_aa: CASGTGEVGYTF

v_call: TRBV7-2
j_call: TRBJ2-7
d_call: -
cdr3_aa: CASSRRSSYEQYF

v_call: TRBV10-3
j_call: TRBJ1-2
d_call: -
cdr3_aa: CAISDRSLYGYTF

v_call: TRBV25-1
j_call: TRBJ1-2
d_call: -
cdr3_aa: CASTGNIHGYTF

v_call: TRBV18
j_call: TRBJ2-7
d_call: -
cdr3_aa: CASSPGQSYEQYF